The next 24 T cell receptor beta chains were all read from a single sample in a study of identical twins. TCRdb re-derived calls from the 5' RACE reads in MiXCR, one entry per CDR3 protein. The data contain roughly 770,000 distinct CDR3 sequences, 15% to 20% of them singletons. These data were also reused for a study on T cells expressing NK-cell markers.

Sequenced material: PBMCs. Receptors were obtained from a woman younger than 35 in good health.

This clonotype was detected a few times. The chain's CDR3 is CASSPFRGGTQYF. CDR3 nucleotides: TGTGCCAGCAGCCCGTTTCGGGGGGGTACGCAGTATTTT. The chain recombines TRBV12-3 or TRBV12-4 with TRBJ2-3; 8 bases map to TRBD2. The CDR3 is 13 amino acids. V dropped 6 bases and J dropped 8; count of bases not matched to a gene: 7.

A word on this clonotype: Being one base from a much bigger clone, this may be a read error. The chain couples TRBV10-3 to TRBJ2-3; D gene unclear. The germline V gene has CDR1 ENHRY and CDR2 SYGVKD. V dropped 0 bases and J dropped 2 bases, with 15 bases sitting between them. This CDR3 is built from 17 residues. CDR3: CAISESSNGRPTDTQYF. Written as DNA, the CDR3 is TGTGCCATCAGTGAGTCTTCTAACGGAAGGCCCACAGATACGCAGTATTTT.

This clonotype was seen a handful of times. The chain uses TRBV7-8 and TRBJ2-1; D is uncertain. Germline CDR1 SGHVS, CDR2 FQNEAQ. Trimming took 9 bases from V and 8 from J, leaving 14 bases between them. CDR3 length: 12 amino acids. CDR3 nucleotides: TGTGCCAGTGGGCCCGCCCGGGATGAGCAGTTCTTC. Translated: CASGPARDEQFF.

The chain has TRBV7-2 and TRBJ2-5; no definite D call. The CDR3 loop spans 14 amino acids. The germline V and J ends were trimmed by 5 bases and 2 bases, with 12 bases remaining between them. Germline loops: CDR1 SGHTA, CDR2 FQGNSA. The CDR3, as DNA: TGTGCCAGCAGCGCCAATAACGGGCAAGAGACCCAGTACTTC. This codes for CASSANNGQETQYF.

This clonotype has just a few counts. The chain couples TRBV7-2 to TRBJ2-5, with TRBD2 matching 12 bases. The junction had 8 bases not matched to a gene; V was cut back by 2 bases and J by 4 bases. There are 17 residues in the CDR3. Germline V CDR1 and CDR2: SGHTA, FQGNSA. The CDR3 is CASSLRPTSGRGETQYF. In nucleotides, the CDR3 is TGTGCCAGCAGCTTACGTCCGACTAGCGGGAGAGGAGAGACCCAGTACTTC.

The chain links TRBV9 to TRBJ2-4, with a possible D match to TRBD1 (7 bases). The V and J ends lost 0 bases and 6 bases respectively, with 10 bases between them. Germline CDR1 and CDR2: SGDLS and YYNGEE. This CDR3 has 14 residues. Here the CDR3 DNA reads TGTGCCAGCAGCGTAGGACAGGGACTAAACATTCAGTACTTC. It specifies CASSVGQGLNIQYF.

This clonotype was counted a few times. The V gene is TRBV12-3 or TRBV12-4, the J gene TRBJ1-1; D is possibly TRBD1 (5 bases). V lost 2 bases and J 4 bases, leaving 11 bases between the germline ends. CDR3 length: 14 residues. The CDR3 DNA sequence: TGTGCCAGCAGTTTAACGCCTGGGGGCACTGAAGCTTTCTTT. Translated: CASSLTPGGTEAFF.

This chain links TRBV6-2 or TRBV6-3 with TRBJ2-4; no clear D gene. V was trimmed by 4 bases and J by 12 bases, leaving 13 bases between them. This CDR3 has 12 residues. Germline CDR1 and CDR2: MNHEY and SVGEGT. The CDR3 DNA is TGTGCCAGCAGTTCTACAAGGAATAATCAGTACTTC. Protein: CASSSTRNNQYF.

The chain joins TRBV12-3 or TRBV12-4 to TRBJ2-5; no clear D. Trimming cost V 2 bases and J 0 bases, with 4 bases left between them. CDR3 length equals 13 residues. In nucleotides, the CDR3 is TGTGCCAGCAGTTTACAGAACCAAGAGACCCAGTACTTC. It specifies CASSLQNQETQYF.

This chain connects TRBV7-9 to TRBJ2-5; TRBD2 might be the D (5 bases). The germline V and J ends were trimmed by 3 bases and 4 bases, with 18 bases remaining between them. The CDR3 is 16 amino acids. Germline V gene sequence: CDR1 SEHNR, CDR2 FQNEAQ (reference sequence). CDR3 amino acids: CASSFGVAGSRETQYF. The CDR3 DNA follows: TGTGCCAGCAGCTTCGGCGTCGCGGGTTCACGAGAGACCCAGTACTTC. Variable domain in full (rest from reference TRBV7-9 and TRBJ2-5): DTGVSQNPRHKITKRGQNVTFRCDPISEHNRLYWYRQTLGQGPEFLTYFQNEAQLEKSRLLSDRFSAERPKGSFSTLEIQRTEQGDSAMYLCASSFGVAGSRETQYFGPGTRLLVL.

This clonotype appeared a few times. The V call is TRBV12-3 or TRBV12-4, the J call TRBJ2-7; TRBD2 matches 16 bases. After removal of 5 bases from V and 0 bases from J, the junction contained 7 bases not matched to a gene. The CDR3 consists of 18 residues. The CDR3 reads CASSPGTSGRVSSYEQYF. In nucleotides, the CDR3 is TGTGCCAGCAGTCCCGGGACTAGCGGGAGGGTTAGCTCCTACGAGCAGTACTTC.

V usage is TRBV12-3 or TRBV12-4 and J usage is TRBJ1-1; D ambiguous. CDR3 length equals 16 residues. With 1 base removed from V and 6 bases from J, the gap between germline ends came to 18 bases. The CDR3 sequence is CASSLGYTGGGSEAFF. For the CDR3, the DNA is TGTGCCAGCAGTTTAGGTTACACGGGAGGAGGGTCTGAAGCTTTCTTT.

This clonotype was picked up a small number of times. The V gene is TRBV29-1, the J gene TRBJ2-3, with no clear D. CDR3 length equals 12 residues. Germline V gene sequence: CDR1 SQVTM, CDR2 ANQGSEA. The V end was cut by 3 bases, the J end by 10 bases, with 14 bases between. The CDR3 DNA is TGCAGCGTTGAGATAGGAGCAACCGCGCAGTATTTT. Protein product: CSVEIGATAQYF.

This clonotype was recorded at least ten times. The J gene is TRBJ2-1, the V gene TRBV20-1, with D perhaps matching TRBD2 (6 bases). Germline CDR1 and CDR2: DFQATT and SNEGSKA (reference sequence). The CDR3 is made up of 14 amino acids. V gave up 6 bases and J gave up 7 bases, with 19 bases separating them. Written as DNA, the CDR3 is TGCAGTGCAAGAAGGGATAACCGGGGGAATGAGCAGTTCTTC. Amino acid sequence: CSARRDNRGNEQFF.

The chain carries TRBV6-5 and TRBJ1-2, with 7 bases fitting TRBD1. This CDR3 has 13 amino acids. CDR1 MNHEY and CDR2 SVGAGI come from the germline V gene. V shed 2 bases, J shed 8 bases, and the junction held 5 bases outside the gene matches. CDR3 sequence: CASSYETGRGYTF. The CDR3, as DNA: TGTGCCAGCAGTTACGAGACAGGGCGCGGCTACACCTTC.

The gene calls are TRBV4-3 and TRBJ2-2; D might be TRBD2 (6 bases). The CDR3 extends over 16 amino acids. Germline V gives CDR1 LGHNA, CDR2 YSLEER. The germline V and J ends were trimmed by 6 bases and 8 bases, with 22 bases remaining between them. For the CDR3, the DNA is TGCGCCAGCAGGGTGGCACTAGCCCCCGGTTTTGGGGAGCTGTTTTTT. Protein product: CASRVALAPGFGELFF.

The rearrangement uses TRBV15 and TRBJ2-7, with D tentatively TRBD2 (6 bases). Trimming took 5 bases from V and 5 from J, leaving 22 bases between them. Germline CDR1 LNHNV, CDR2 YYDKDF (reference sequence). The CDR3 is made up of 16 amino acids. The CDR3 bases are TGTGCCACCAGCCCGACGGGGGACGTGGGGAGGAACGAGCAGTACTTC. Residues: CATSPTGDVGRNEQYF.

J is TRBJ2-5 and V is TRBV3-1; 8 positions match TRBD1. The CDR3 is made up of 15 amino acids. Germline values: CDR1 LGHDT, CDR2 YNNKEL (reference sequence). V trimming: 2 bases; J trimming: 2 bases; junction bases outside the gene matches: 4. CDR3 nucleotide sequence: TGTGCCAGCAGCCAATGGACAGGGACGCAAGAGACCCAGTACTTC. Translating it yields CASSQWTGTQETQYF.

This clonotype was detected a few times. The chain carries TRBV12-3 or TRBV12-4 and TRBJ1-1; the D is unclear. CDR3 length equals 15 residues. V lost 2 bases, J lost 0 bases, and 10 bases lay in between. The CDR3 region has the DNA TGTGCCAGCAGTTTATTATTAGACATGAACACTGAAGCTTTCTTT. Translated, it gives CASSLLLDMNTEAFF.

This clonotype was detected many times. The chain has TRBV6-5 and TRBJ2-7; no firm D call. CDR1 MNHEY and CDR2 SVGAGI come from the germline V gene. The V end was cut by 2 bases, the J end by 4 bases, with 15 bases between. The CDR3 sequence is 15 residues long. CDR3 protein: CASSYGRGWQYEQYF. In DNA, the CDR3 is TGTGCCAGCAGTTACGGCCGAGGCTGGCAGTACGAGCAGTACTTC.

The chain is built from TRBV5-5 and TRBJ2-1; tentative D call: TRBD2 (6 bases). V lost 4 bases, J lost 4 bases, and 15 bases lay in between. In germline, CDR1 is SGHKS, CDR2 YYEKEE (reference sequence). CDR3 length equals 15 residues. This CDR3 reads CASSLTSLAYNEQFF. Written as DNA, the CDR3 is TGTGCCAGCAGCCTTACTAGCTTAGCTTACAATGAGCAGTTCTTC.

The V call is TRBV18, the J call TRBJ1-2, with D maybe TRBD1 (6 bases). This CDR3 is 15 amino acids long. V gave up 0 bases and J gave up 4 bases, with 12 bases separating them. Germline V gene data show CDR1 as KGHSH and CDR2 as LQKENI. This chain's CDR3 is CASSPPARGAYGYTF. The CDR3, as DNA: TGTGCCAGCTCACCACCGGCCAGGGGTGCCTATGGCTACACCTTC.

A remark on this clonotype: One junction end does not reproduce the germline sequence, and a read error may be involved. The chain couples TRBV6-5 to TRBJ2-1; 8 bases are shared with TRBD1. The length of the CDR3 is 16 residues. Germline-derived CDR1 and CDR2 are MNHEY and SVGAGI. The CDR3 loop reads CASSYSNRGTYNEQFF. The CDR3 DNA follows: TGTGCCAGCAGTTACTCGAACAGGGGGACCTACAATGAACAGTTCTTC.

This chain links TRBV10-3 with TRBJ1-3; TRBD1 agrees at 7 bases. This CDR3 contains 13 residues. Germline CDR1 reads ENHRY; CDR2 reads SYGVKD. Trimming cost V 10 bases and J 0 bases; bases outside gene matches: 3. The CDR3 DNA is TGTGCCACCCAGGGGGTCTCTGGAAACACCATATATTTT. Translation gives CATQGVSGNTIYF.